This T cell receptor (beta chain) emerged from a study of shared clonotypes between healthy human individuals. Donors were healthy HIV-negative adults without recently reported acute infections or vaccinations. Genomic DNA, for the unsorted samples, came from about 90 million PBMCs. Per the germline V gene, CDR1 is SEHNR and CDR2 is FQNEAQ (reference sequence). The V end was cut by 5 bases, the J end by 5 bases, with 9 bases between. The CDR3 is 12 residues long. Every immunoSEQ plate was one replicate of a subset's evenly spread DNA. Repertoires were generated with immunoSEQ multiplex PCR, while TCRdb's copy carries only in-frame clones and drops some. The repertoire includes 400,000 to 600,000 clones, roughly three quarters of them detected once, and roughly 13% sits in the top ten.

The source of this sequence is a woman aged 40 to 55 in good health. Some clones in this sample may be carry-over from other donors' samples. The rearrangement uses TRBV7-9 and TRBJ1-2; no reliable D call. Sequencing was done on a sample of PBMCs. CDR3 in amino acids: CASSQSGYGYTF. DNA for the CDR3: TGTGCCAGCAGCCAGTCGGGGTATGGCTACACCTTC.